Below, 4 T cell receptor beta chains from the same sample are listed, as sequenced in a study of cytomegalovirus exposure and HLA in healthy donors. A multiplex PCR was run with 60 Vbeta primers and 13 Jbeta primers. Produced via immunoSEQ multiplex PCR; TCRdb's table is partial and in-frame only. The sample has 200,000 to 300,000 clones, 75% to 85% seen once. Sequenced input: PBMCs. The receptor source for this set is a woman aged 60 to 75 in good health and CMV-seropositive.

The chain uses TRBV15 and TRBJ2-1, with D possibly matching TRBD2 (6 bases). The V gene lost 8 bases and the J gene lost 1 base, with 15 bases spanning the gap. The CDR3 is 15 amino acids. From germline, CDR1 is LNHNV and CDR2 YYDKDF (reference sequence). CDR3 DNA sequence: TGTGCCACCGGGGTTGACGGGAGATCCTACAATGAGCAGTTCTTC. Its protein is CATGVDGRSYNEQFF.

The gene calls are TRBV2 and TRBJ2-5, with D uncertain. The closer fit of TRBJ2-7 to the DNA end suggests the J call may be wrong. Germline CDR1 and CDR2: SNHLY and FYNNEI. This CDR3 region has 13 residues. The CDR3 DNA follows: TGTGCCAGCAGTGAGTGGCAGTACTACGAGCAGTACTTC. It is translated as CASSEWQYYEQYF.

The chain recombines TRBV4-1 with TRBJ2-5; TRBD2 matches at 8 bases. This CDR3 is built from 18 residues. In germline, CDR1 is MGHRA, CDR2 YSYEKL. With 0 bases clipped from V and 1 base from J, the junction kept 10 bases outside the gene matches. CDR3 residues: CASSQDWGSGTRQETQYF. CDR3 sequence (DNA): TGCGCCAGCAGCCAAGATTGGGGTAGCGGGACCCGCCAAGAGACCCAGTACTTC.

In DNA, the CDR3 is TGTGCCAGTAAGTGGGCTAGCACAGATACGCAGTATTTT. Amino acid sequence: CASKWASTDTQYF. This rearrangement joins TRBV19 to TRBJ2-3; D remains unclear. The CDR3 is 13 amino acids. Germline V gene sequence: CDR1 LNHDA, CDR2 SQIVND (reference sequence). Trimming removed 7 bases from V and 0 bases from J, with 8 bases in between.